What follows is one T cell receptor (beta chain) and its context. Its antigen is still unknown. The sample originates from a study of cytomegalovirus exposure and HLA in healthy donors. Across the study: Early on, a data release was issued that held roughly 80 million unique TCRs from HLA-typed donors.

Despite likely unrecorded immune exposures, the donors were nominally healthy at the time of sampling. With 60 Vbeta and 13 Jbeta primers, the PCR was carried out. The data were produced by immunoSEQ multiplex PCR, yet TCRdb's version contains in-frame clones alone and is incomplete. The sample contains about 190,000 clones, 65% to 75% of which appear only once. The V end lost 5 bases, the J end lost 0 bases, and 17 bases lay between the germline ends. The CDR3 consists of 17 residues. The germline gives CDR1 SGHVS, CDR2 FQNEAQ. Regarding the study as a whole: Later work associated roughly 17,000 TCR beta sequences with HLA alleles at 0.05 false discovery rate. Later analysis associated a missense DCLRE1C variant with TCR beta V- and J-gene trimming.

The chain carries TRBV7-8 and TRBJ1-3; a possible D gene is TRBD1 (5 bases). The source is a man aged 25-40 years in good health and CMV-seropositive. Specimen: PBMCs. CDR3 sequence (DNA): TGTGCCAGCAGCCGGTTCGAAGGGGTGATCTCTGGAAACACCATATATTTT. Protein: CASSRFEGVISGNTIYF.